The subject of this entry is one T cell receptor beta chain. This record belongs to a study of cytomegalovirus exposure and HLA in healthy donors. PCR amplification relied on 60 Vbeta primers (plus 13 Jbeta primers). Some clones are missing from TCRdb's copy, which holds only in-frame ones; the method was immunoSEQ multiplex PCR. The table has about 82,000 clones, more than 80% seen once. The CDR3 loop spans 13 amino acids. The germline V and J ends were trimmed by 5 bases and 3 bases, with 11 bases remaining between them. The germline CDR1 and CDR2 sequences are MNHNS and SASEGT. Sequences were obtained from PBMCs. The clonotype was recovered from a man between 18 and 29 years old in good health and CMV-seronegative. V and J are TRBV6-1 and TRBJ2-7; D gene unclear. The CDR3 is CASSTARLYEQYF. CDR3 DNA sequence: TGTGCCAGCAGTACGGCTAGACTCTACGAGCAGTACTTC.